The 29 T cell receptor beta chains below all came from one sample that was sequenced in a study of neoadjuvant anti-PD-1 for oral cavity cancer. This sample's time point: after neoadjuvant nivolumab, at surgical resection. Here immunoSEQ multiplex PCR was the method, and the copy in TCRdb shows in-frame clones only, minus some. The table lists about 14,000 clones, about four fifths of them singletons. This material consisted of PBMCs, taken after nivolumab (anti-PD-1) treatment. These receptors were obtained from a person aged 35 to 85 with oral cavity squamous cell carcinoma.

The V call is TRBV7-9, the J call TRBJ2-3, with D unclear. Germline CDR1 SEHNR, CDR2 FQNEAQ (reference sequence). The CDR3 extends over 15 amino acids. V lost 3 bases and J lost 4, with 14 bases in between. CDR3 sequence reads: CASSFPDIGSDTQYF. CDR3 coding DNA: TGTGCCAGCAGCTTTCCCGACATAGGGTCAGATACGCAGTATTTT.

The chain couples TRBV5-4 to TRBJ2-1; weak D call: TRBD1 (6 bases). CDR3 length: 16 amino acids. Trimming left V 4 bases short and J 0 bases short, with 14 bases between. Germline V lookup: CDR1 SGHNT, CDR2 YYREEE (reference sequence). The DNA of the CDR3 is TGTGCCAGCAGCGGACAGACTGAAACCTCCTACAATGAGCAGTTCTTC. The encoded protein is CASSGQTETSYNEQFF.

The chain uses TRBV28 and TRBJ2-7; 8 nucleotides line up with TRBD1. V lost 1 base to trimming and J lost 0 bases; unmatched junction nucleotides: 8. Germline loops: CDR1 MDHEN, CDR2 SYDVKM. The CDR3 spans 17 residues. CDR3: CASSLYLRTGSSYEQYF. CDR3 in DNA: TGTGCCAGCAGTTTATACCTCAGGACAGGGAGCTCCTACGAGCAGTACTTC.

The gene calls are TRBV6-1 and TRBJ2-3, with 14 bases fitting TRBD2. The germline V gene encodes CDR1 MNHNS and CDR2 SASEGT. CDR3 size: 15 residues. After removal of 4 bases from V and 4 bases from J, the junction contained 1 base not matched to a gene. CDR3: CASSGLAGGPDTQYF. The CDR3 DNA reads TGTGCCAGCAGTGGACTAGCGGGAGGGCCAGATACGCAGTATTTT.

The J gene is TRBJ1-1, the V gene TRBV5-1; 7 bases are a match to TRBD1. From germline, CDR1 is SGHRS and CDR2 YFSETQ. The CDR3 has 14 residues. Trimming took 3 bases from V and 3 from J; bases not matched to a gene: 5. The CDR3 loop reads CASSSEGADTEAFF. The CDR3 nucleotides read TGCGCCAGCAGCTCTGAGGGGGCGGACACTGAAGCTTTCTTT.

J is TRBJ2-6 and V is TRBV2; the D is unclear. Germline-derived CDR1 and CDR2 are SNHLY and FYNNEI. V lost 3 bases and J lost 0, with 6 bases in between. The CDR3 runs to 15 residues. Here the CDR3 DNA reads TGTGCCAGCAGTGATCCCAGCTCTGGGGCCAACGTCCTGACTTTC. Protein sequence: CASSDPSSGANVLTF.

This chain connects TRBV2 to TRBJ1-5; 8 bases line up with TRBD1. Trimming at V came to 5 bases and at J to 5 bases, leaving 8 bases not matched to a gene. Looked up from germline, CDR1 is SNHLY and CDR2 is FYNNEI. The CDR3 sequence is 15 residues long. The CDR3, as DNA: TGTGCCAGCAGTCCCCGGGACAGGACCGATCAGCCCCAGCATTTT. Amino acids: CASSPRDRTDQPQHF.

The chain couples TRBV5-5 to TRBJ1-1; D gene unclear. V gave up 2 bases and J gave up 4 bases, with 12 bases separating them. Germline V gene data show CDR1 as SGHKS and CDR2 as YYEKEE (reference sequence). There are 14 residues in the CDR3. CDR3 in amino acids: CASSFPKTITEAFF. The CDR3 region has the DNA TGTGCCAGCAGCTTTCCAAAGACTATCACTGAAGCTTTCTTT.

V gene TRBV6-5 combines with J gene TRBJ2-7, with 7 bases matching TRBD2. The CDR3 has 15 amino acids. V was clipped by 6 bases and J by 4 bases; unmatched bases: 12. CDR1 is MNHEY, CDR2 SVGAGI, per germline. The CDR3 is CASSLSPGGSYEQYF. CDR3 coding DNA: TGTGCCAGCAGCCTCTCCCCGGGGGGATCTTACGAGCAGTACTTC.

Only a few counts were recorded for this clone. V gene TRBV30 combines with J gene TRBJ1-5; D gene uncertain. Trimming pared 0 bases from V and 2 bases from J, leaving 5 bases between. This CDR3 is 13 amino acids long. Germline CDR1 is GTSNPN and CDR2 is SVGIG (reference sequence). The CDR3 coding sequence is TGTGCCTGGAGTGTATCGGGCAATCAGCCCCAGCATTTT. This encodes CAWSVSGNQPQHF.

V gene TRBV2 combines with J gene TRBJ2-7; D may be TRBD1 or TRBD2 (6 bases each). The length of the CDR3 is 14 residues. Germline V gene data show CDR1 as SNHLY and CDR2 as FYNNEI. V was cut by 5 bases and J by 2 bases, with 13 bases left in between. This chain's CDR3 is CASSTRGEAYEQYF. DNA of the CDR3: TGTGCCAGCAGTACGAGGGGGGAGGCCTACGAGCAGTACTTC.

The chain is built from TRBV2 and TRBJ2-2, with D unresolved. This CDR3 region has 13 residues. Germline V lookup: CDR1 SNHLY, CDR2 FYNNEI. V was clipped by 3 bases and J by 6 bases, with 8 bases between them. The CDR3 coding sequence is TGTGCCAGCAGTGATAGATCCGCCGGGGAGCTGTTTTTT. Translated: CASSDRSAGELFF.

V usage is TRBV13 and J usage is TRBJ2-2, with no clear D. The CDR3 is 14 amino acids. Germline CDR1 PRHDT, CDR2 FYEKMQ (reference sequence). V was cut by 0 bases and J by 1 base, with 3 bases left in between. For the CDR3, the DNA is TGTGCCAGCAGCTTAGGCAAGAACACCGGGGAGCTGTTTTTT. Amino acid sequence: CASSLGKNTGELFF.

The chain recombines TRBV5-1 with TRBJ2-4, with D possibly being TRBD2 (6 bases). V gave up 5 bases and J gave up 4 bases, with 13 bases separating them. CDR1 is SGHRS, CDR2 YFSETQ, per germline. The CDR3 totals 14 residues. DNA for the CDR3: TGCGCCAGCAGGCCGGGAGATTTAAAAAACATTCAGTACTTC. It specifies CASRPGDLKNIQYF.

The chain is built from TRBV29-1 and TRBJ1-3, with D possibly matching TRBD1 (5 bases). Germline assignment: CDR1 SQVTM and CDR2 ANQGSEA. The CDR3 is 13 amino acids. Trimming shortened V by 7 bases and J by 0 bases, and 10 bases separated the two germline ends. The CDR3 here is CSARGGSGNTIYF. The CDR3 DNA reads TGCAGCGCCCGGGGGGGCTCTGGAAACACCATATATTTT.

The chain couples TRBV30 to TRBJ2-3; TRBD2 aligns across 8 bases. Trimming removed 4 bases from V and 1 base from J; junction bases left unmatched: 7. The CDR3 is 15 residues long. Germline assignment: CDR1 GTSNPN and CDR2 SVGIG (reference sequence). CDR3 in DNA: TGTGCCTGGATCTTGGCGGGAGGAGGCACAGATACGCAGTATTTT. Its protein product is CAWILAGGGTDTQYF.

J is TRBJ2-3 and V is TRBV5-5, with 10 bases identical to TRBD2. V gave up 5 bases and J gave up 0 bases; unmatched junction bases: 3. The length of the CDR3 is 15 residues. Germline CDR1 SGHKS, CDR2 YYEKEE (reference sequence). In nucleotides, the CDR3 is TGTGCCAGCAGGCCTAGCGGGGGTAGCACAGATACGCAGTATTTT. This translates into CASRPSGGSTDTQYF.

A few counts support this clone. The V call is TRBV5-1, the J call TRBJ1-1; the D gene is possibly TRBD1 (6 bases). CDR3 length equals 12 residues. V was shortened by 4 bases and J by 4 bases, with 8 bases between the two germline ends. CDR1 and CDR2 (germline): SGHRS, YFSETQ. This chain's CDR3 is CASSLDSTEAFF. CDR3 DNA: TGCGCCAGCAGCCTGGACAGCACTGAAGCTTTCTTT. Based on the CDR3 plus reference TRBV5-1 and TRBJ1-1, the full variable domain is KAGVTQTPRYLIKTRGQQVTLSCSPISGHRSVSWYQQTPGQGLQFLFEYFSETQRNKGNFPGRFSGRQFSNSRSEMNVSTLELGDSALYLCASSLDSTEAFFGQGTRLTVV.

This clone was recorded once. The chain employs TRBV25-1 and TRBJ2-5, with TRBD1 as a possible D gene (6 bases). The length of the CDR3 is 15 residues. Between the trimmed V and J ends, which lost 6 bases and 0 bases, there was a span of 14 bases. Germline V gene lookup returns CDR1 MGHDK and CDR2 SYGVNS. The CDR3 DNA reads as TGTGCCAGCAGCTCTCAACAGGGAAACCAAGAGACCCAGTACTTC. Translation gives CASSSQQGNQETQYF.

This rearrangement joins TRBV15 to TRBJ1-5; the match to TRBD1 covers 7 bases. The CDR3 consists of 15 residues. Germline CDR1 and CDR2: LNHNV and YYDKDF (reference sequence). J was trimmed by 6 bases and V by 5 bases; bases with no gene match: 10. Here the CDR3 reads CATSGGTGVSQPQHF. In DNA, the CDR3 is TGTGCCACCAGCGGTGGAACAGGGGTAAGTCAGCCCCAGCATTTT.

This rearrangement joins TRBV9 to TRBJ1-1; maybe TRBD1 (5 bases). This CDR3 is built from 15 residues. Germline V gene lookup returns CDR1 SGDLS and CDR2 YYNGEE. The V gene lost 0 bases and the J gene lost 2 bases, with 11 bases spanning the gap. CDR3 amino acids: CASSVDSGGNTEAFF. For the CDR3, the DNA is TGTGCCAGCAGCGTAGACTCCGGGGGTAACACTGAAGCTTTCTTT.

The V call is TRBV5-1, the J call TRBJ2-5, with TRBD1 matching over 8 bases. V gave up 4 bases and J gave up 2 bases; unmatched junction bases: 1. This CDR3 region has 13 residues. Germline loops: CDR1 SGHRS, CDR2 YFSETQ. This chain's CDR3 is CASSRQGQETQYF. The DNA for the CDR3 is TGCGCCAGCAGCCGACAGGGGCAAGAGACCCAGTACTTC.

The genes are TRBV5-8 and TRBJ2-1; D unclear. Germline CDR1 is SGHTS and CDR2 is YDEGEE. V shed 1 base and J shed 9 bases, with 11 bases lying between them. The CDR3 is made up of 13 amino acids. The CDR3 loop is CASSLLERSEQFF. The CDR3 DNA sequence: TGTGCCAGCAGCTTGCTAGAAAGAAGTGAGCAGTTCTTC.

Only one count was recorded for this clone. The chain employs TRBV7-8 and TRBJ2-7; 13 bases map to TRBD2. Germline CDR1 reads SGHVS; CDR2 reads FQNEAQ. V gave up 5 bases and J gave up 7 bases; unmatched junction bases: 5. This CDR3 region has 14 residues. CDR3 residues: CASSPGLAGEEQYF. Written as DNA, the CDR3 is TGTGCCAGCAGCCCAGGACTAGCGGGAGAAGAGCAGTACTTC.

The genes are TRBV19 and TRBJ2-7, with TRBD1 matching over 8 bases. There are 13 residues in the CDR3. The V gene end was trimmed by 3 bases and the J gene end by 5 bases; junction bases not matched to a gene: 3. Germline CDR1 and CDR2: LNHDA and SQIVND (reference sequence). The CDR3 nucleotides are TGTGCCAGTAGTATGGGGACAGGTGACGAGCAGTACTTC. This sequence encodes CASSMGTGDEQYF.

The chain recombines TRBV20-1 with TRBJ2-7; D perhaps matches TRBD1 (5 bases). CDR1 is DFQATT and CDR2 is SNEGSKA in the germline V gene (reference sequence). The CDR3 is made up of 11 amino acids. V lost 4 bases, J lost 4 bases, and 8 bases lay in between. In DNA form, the CDR3 reads TGCAGTGCTAAGGGGAATTACGAGCAGTACTTC. This encodes CSAKGNYEQYF.

V is TRBV19 and J is TRBJ2-7, with D perhaps matching TRBD2 (6 bases). V lost 3 bases, J lost 7 bases, and 10 bases lay in between. Germline lookup yields CDR1 LNHDA and CDR2 SQIVND (reference sequence). CDR3 length: 12 residues. The DNA of the CDR3 is TGTGCCAGTAGTATCGGAGGGAGAGAGCAGTACTTC. Amino acids: CASSIGGREQYF.

V and J are TRBV6-6 and TRBJ2-1; 9 nucleotides align to TRBD2. The V gene end was trimmed by 2 bases and the J gene end by 3 bases; junction bases not matched to a gene: 2. The CDR3 is made up of 15 amino acids. Germline-derived CDR1 and CDR2 are MNHNY and SVGAGI (reference sequence). This CDR3 reads CASSYVAGDYNEQFF. CDR3 nucleotide sequence: TGTGCCAGCAGTTACGTAGCGGGAGACTACAATGAGCAGTTCTTC.

This chain links TRBV28 with TRBJ1-5; D is ambiguous. Deletions cut 6 bases from V and 0 bases from J, with 15 bases between. This CDR3 is 16 amino acids long. Germline loops: CDR1 MDHEN, CDR2 SYDVKM. The CDR3 DNA is TGTGCCAGCAGACGATCCAAGACAAGTAGCAATCAGCCCCAGCATTTT. Amino acids: CASRRSKTSSNQPQHF.